Listed below are T cell receptor beta chains from one sample, sequenced in a study of T cell responses to AZD1222 COVID-19 vaccine. The protocol was immunoSEQ multiplex PCR, while the TCRdb copy is restricted to in-frame clones and leaves out a portion. The sample shows tens of thousands of clones, around 80% of them seen only once. This specimen was peripheral blood, taken on day 0 of AZD1222 vaccination. Receptors were obtained from an adult in good health. The CDR3 runs from the conserved cysteine through the conserved F or W. The order of the fields is J gene, D gene, clone size, V gene, CDR3 DNA, CDR3 protein. The D gene is left open where the match is weak. Clone size appears in some rows only: once, few, many, or a class for an expanded clone.

j_gene: TRBJ1-3; d_gene: TRBD1; abundance: NA; v_gene: TRBV9; CDR3nt: TGTGCCAGCAGCCCCCACGACCGGGACAGCTCTGGAAACACCATATATTTT; CDR3aa: CASSPHDRDSSGNTIYF
j_gene: TRBJ1-2; d_gene: NA; abundance: NA; v_gene: TRBV5-4; CDR3nt: TGTGCCAGCAGCTCTCCATCGCGGGGCTCCTATGGCTACACCTTC; CDR3aa: CASSSPSRGSYGYTF
j_gene: TRBJ2-7; d_gene: NA; abundance: NA; v_gene: TRBV9; CDR3nt: TGTGCCAGCAGCGTAGCTTGGGATTCATCCTACGAGCAGTACTTC; CDR3aa: CASSVAWDSSYEQYF
j_gene: TRBJ2-2; d_gene: NA; abundance: NA; v_gene: TRBV6-5; CDR3nt: TGTGCCAGCAAACAGAGCGTCGGGGAGCTGTTTTTT; CDR3aa: CASKQSVGELFF
j_gene: TRBJ2-6; d_gene: TRBD1; abundance: NA; v_gene: TRBV14; CDR3nt: TGTGCCAGCAGCCAAGGAAGAGCAGGGGGCTTGAAGGGGGCCAACGTCCTGACTTTC; CDR3aa: CASSQGRAGGLKGANVLTF
j_gene: TRBJ2-3; d_gene: NA; abundance: NA; v_gene: TRBV12-3/TRBV12-4; CDR3nt: TGTGCCAGCAGTTTATCGACAGATACGCAGTATTTT; CDR3aa: CASSLSTDTQYF
j_gene: TRBJ1-2; d_gene: TRBD1; abundance: few; v_gene: TRBV7-9; CDR3nt: TGTGCCAGCAGCCAGGCAGGACAGGGGGACGGCTACACCTTC; CDR3aa: CASSQAGQGDGYTF
j_gene: TRBJ1-1; d_gene: NA; abundance: NA; v_gene: TRBV4-2; CDR3nt: TGTGCCAGCAGCCAGGGGTTGGGGAGGAAGACTGAAGCTTTCTTT; CDR3aa: CASSQGLGRKTEAFF
j_gene: TRBJ1-6; d_gene: TRBD1; abundance: NA; v_gene: TRBV2; CDR3nt: TGTGCCAGCAGTACCATGCGTGCGGGACAGGGAGGAACATCCCTCCACTTT; CDR3aa: CASSTMRAGQGGTSLHF
j_gene: TRBJ2-1; d_gene: NA; abundance: NA; v_gene: TRBV6-2/TRBV6-3; CDR3nt: TGTGCCAGCACCCCCGACGGGGCCAGCTCCTACAATGAGCAGTTCTTC; CDR3aa: CASTPDGASSYNEQFF
j_gene: TRBJ1-2; d_gene: TRBD1; abundance: NA; v_gene: TRBV15; CDR3nt: TGTGCCACCAGCAGAGGTCAGGGACAGGGGGACTATGGCTACACCTTC; CDR3aa: CATSRGQGQGDYGYTF
j_gene: TRBJ1-3; d_gene: NA; abundance: NA; v_gene: TRBV7-9; CDR3nt: TGTGCCAGCAGCTATCCCCAGGCTGGAAACACCATATATTTT; CDR3aa: CASSYPQAGNTIYF
j_gene: TRBJ2-5; d_gene: NA; abundance: NA; v_gene: TRBV6-5; CDR3nt: TGTGCCAGCAGTCCCTTTAGCGGACAAGAGACCCAGTACTTC; CDR3aa: CASSPFSGQETQYF
j_gene: TRBJ1-2; d_gene: NA; abundance: NA; v_gene: TRBV6-5; CDR3nt: TGTGCCAGCAGTCCCGACAGTAAGGGCTTTGGCTACACCTTC; CDR3aa: CASSPDSKGFGYTF
j_gene: TRBJ2-1; d_gene: NA; abundance: NA; v_gene: TRBV19; CDR3nt: TGTGCCAGTAGTATAGAGGTGGGAGGAGGCCATGAGCAGTTCTTC; CDR3aa: CASSIEVGGGHEQFF
j_gene: TRBJ1-1; d_gene: NA; abundance: once; v_gene: TRBV18; CDR3nt: TGTGCCAGCTCAACTCAGGGGACTGAAGCTTTCTTT; CDR3aa: CASSTQGTEAFF
j_gene: TRBJ1-2; d_gene: NA; abundance: NA; v_gene: TRBV11-2; CDR3nt: TGTGCCAGCAGCTCCGAAGGGTTTGGGGGCTACACCTTC; CDR3aa: CASSSEGFGGYTF
j_gene: TRBJ1-4; d_gene: NA; abundance: NA; v_gene: TRBV11-2; CDR3nt: TGTGCCAGCAGCTTATCCGGTTTTGGGACAACTAATGAAAAACTGTTTTTT; CDR3aa: CASSLSGFGTTNEKLFF
j_gene: TRBJ1-5; d_gene: TRBD1; abundance: NA; v_gene: TRBV7-2; CDR3nt: TGTGCCAGCAGCCTCGGGACAGGGTTTGGCAATCAGCCCCAGCATTTT; CDR3aa: CASSLGTGFGNQPQHF
j_gene: TRBJ1-2; d_gene: TRBD1; abundance: NA; v_gene: TRBV18; CDR3nt: TGTGCCAGCTCACTGGCGGACAGGGAGATTTTGGGCTACACCTTC; CDR3aa: CASSLADREILGYTF
j_gene: TRBJ1-2; d_gene: NA; abundance: few; v_gene: TRBV6-2/TRBV6-3; CDR3nt: TGTGCCAGCAGTTATAACTCCGGGGATGGCTACACCTTC; CDR3aa: CASSYNSGDGYTF
j_gene: TRBJ1-6; d_gene: TRBD1; abundance: few; v_gene: TRBV14; CDR3nt: TGTGCCAGCAGCCAAGAGGGGACAGGGTTCTCACCCCTCCACTTT; CDR3aa: CASSQEGTGFSPLHF
j_gene: TRBJ2-1; d_gene: TRBD2; abundance: few; v_gene: TRBV10-3; CDR3nt: TGTGCCATCAGTGAAGTTCGGCGCGGGAGTTTAGACAATGAGCAGTTCTTC; CDR3aa: CAISEVRRGSLDNEQFF
j_gene: TRBJ1-2; d_gene: NA; abundance: NA; v_gene: TRBV3-1/TRBV3-2; CDR3nt: TGTGCCAGCAGCCAAGAACGATTCAGGGCAGGTAGCTATGGCTACACCTTC; CDR3aa: CASSQERFRAGSYGYTF
j_gene: TRBJ2-2; d_gene: TRBD1; abundance: NA; v_gene: TRBV19; CDR3nt: TGTGCCAGTAGTCTATGGGACAGTTCCACCGGGGAGCTGTTTTTT; CDR3aa: CASSLWDSSTGELFF
j_gene: TRBJ1-1; d_gene: NA; abundance: NA; v_gene: TRBV19; CDR3nt: TGTGCCAGCACGTTGGGGGCGCGGAACACTGAAGCTTTCTTT; CDR3aa: CASTLGARNTEAFF
j_gene: TRBJ1-6; d_gene: NA; abundance: medium-sized; v_gene: TRBV27; CDR3nt: TGTGCCAGCAGTTCCCAGGGAGAGGGGAATTCACCCCTCCACTTT; CDR3aa: CASSSQGEGNSPLHF
j_gene: TRBJ2-1; d_gene: NA; abundance: NA; v_gene: TRBV3-1/TRBV3-2; CDR3nt: TGTGCCAGCAGCCACCCCAGAGGGAGCAAACACAATGAGCAGTTCTTC; CDR3aa: CASSHPRGSKHNEQFF
j_gene: TRBJ2-7; d_gene: NA; abundance: few; v_gene: TRBV14; CDR3nt: TGTGCCAGCAGCCCCGGAACCTACGAGCAGTACTTC; CDR3aa: CASSPGTYEQYF
j_gene: TRBJ2-2; d_gene: NA; abundance: NA; v_gene: TRBV29-1; CDR3nt: TGCAGCGTCGGGACGGGGGCAACTTGGATCGGGGAGCTGTTTTTT; CDR3aa: CSVGTGATWIGELFF
j_gene: TRBJ2-1; d_gene: TRBD2; abundance: few; v_gene: TRBV9; CDR3nt: TGTGCCAGCAGCGAGGGACTAGCGGAATACAATGAGCAGTTCTTC; CDR3aa: CASSEGLAEYNEQFF